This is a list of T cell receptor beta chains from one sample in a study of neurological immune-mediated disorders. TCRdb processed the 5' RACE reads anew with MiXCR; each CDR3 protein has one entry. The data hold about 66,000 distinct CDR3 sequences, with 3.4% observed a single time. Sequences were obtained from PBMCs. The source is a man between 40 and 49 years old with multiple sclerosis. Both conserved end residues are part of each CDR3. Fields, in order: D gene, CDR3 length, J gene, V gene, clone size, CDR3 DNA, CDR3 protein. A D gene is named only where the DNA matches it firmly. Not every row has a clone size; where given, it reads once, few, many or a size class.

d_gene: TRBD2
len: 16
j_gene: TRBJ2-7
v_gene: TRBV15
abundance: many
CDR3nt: TGTGCCACCAGCGCCGCCCCTAGCGGGAACTCCTACGAGCAGTACTTC
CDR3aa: CATSAAPSGNSYEQYF

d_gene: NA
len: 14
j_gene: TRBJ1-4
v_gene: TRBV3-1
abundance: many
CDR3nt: TGTGCCAGCAGCCGTGGCGTGTTTAATGAAAAACTGTTTTTT
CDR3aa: CASSRGVFNEKLFF

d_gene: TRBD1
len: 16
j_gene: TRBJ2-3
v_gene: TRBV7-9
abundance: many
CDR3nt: TGTGCCAGCAGCCCGGACAGGTTTTCCATCACAGATACGCAGTATTTT
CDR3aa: CASSPDRFSITDTQYF

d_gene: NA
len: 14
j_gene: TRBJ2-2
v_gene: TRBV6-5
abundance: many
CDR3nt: TGTGCCAGTGCGGGCAGGGTCAACACCGGGGAGCTGTTTTTT
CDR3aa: CASAGRVNTGELFF

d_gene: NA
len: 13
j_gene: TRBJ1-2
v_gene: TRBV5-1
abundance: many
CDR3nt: TGCGCCAGCAGCACAGGGACGGACTATGGCTACACCTTC
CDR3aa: CASSTGTDYGYTF

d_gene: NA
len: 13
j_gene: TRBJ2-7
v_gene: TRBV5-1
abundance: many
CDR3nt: TGCGCCAGCAGCTTGGGGGGATCGGGCGAGCAGTACTTC
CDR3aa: CASSLGGSGEQYF

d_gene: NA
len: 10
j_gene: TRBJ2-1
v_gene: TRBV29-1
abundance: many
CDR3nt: TGCAGTACCCTTCATAATGAGCAGTTCTTC
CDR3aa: CSTLHNEQFF

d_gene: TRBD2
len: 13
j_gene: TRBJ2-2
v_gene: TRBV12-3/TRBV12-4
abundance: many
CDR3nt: TGTGCCAGCGGACTAGCGGGAGGCGGGGAGCTGTTTTTT
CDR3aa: CASGLAGGGELFF

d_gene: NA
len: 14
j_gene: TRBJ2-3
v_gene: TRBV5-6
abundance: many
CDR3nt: TGTGCCAGCAGCCCGAGAGGGGACTCAGATACGCAGTATTTT
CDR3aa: CASSPRGDSDTQYF

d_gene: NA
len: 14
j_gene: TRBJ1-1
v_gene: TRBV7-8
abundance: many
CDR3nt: TGTGCCAGCAGCCCCCCGAGGGGAGGTACTGAAGCTTTCTTT
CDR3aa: CASSPPRGGTEAFF

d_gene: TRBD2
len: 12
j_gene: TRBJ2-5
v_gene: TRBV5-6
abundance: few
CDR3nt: TGTGACAGCAGCAAAGGACTAGCGGACCAGTACTTC
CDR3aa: CDSSKGLADQYF

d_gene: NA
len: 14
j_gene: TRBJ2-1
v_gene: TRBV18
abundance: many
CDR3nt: TGTGCCAGCTCACCACCGTCACAGTTCAATGAGCAGTTCTTC
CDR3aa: CASSPPSQFNEQFF

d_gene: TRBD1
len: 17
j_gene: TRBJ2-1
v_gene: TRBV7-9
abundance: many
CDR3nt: TGTGCCAGCAGCTCAGAGACAGGGACCCCTACCTACAATGAGCAGTTCTTC
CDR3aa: CASSSETGTPTYNEQFF

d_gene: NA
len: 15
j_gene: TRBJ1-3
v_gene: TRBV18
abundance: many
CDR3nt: TGTGCCAGCTCACCACGGCCAGGGGCTGGAAACACCATATATTTT
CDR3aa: CASSPRPGAGNTIYF

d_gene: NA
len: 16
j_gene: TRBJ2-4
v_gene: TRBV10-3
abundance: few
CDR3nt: TGTGCCATCCTAAGGATCGGTCAGATAGCCAAAAACATTCAGTACTTC
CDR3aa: CAILRIGQIAKNIQYF

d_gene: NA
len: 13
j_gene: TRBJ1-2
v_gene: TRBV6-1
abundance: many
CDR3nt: TGTGCCAGCAGTGATGGCGGGGGGTATGGCTACACCTTC
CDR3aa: CASSDGGGYGYTF

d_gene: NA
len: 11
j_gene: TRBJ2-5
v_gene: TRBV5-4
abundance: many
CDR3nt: TGTGCCAGCAGCTTGACGGAGACCCAGTACTTC
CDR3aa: CASSLTETQYF

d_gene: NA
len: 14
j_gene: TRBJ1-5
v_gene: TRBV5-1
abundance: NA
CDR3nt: TGCGCCAGCAGCTTGGACGGGAGCAATCAGCCCCAGCATTTT
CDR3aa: CASSLDGSNQPQHF

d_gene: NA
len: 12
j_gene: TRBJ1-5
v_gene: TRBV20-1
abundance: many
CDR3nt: TGCAGTGCAGCGGTTAGGAATCAGCCCCAGCATTTT
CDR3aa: CSAAVRNQPQHF

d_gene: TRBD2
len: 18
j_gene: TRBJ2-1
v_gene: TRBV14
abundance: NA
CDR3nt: TGTGCCAGCAGCCAAGAGGCGGCTAGCGGGGGGGGGTACAGTGAGCAGTTCTTC
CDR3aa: CASSQEAASGGGYSEQFF

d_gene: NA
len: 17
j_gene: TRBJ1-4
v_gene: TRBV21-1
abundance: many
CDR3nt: TGTGCCAGCAGCAGAAGGGGGGTCTCGGTTCCCAATGAAAAACTGTTTTTT
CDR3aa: CASSRRGVSVPNEKLFF

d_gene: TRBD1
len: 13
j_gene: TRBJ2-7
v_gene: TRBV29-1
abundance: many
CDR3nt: TGCAGCGTTGAAGGGACAGGGATTAGCGAGCAGTACTTC
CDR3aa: CSVEGTGISEQYF

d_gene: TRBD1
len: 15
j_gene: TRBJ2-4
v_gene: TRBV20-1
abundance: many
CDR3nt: TGCAGTGCTAGAGGTCGAGGGACAGGGGTTGACATTCAGTACTTC
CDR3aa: CSARGRGTGVDIQYF

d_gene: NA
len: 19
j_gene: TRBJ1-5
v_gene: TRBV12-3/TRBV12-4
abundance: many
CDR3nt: TGTGCCAGCAGCCCCTTTGGGGATGACGGACAGCCTAACAATCAGCCCCAGCATTTT
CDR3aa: CASSPFGDDGQPNNQPQHF

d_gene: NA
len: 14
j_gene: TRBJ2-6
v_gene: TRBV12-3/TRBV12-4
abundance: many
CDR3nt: TGTGCCAGCAGTGACAGCTCTGGGGCCAACGTCCTGACTTTC
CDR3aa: CASSDSSGANVLTF

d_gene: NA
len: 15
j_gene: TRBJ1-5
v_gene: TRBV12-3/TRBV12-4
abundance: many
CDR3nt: TGTGCCAGCAGTACGACAGGCGACCTAGACCAGCCCCAGCATTTT
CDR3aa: CASSTTGDLDQPQHF

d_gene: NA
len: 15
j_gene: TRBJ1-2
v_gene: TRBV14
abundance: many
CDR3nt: TGTGCCAGCAGCCAGGCTGGACTGACGAGCTATGGCTACACCTTC
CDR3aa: CASSQAGLTSYGYTF

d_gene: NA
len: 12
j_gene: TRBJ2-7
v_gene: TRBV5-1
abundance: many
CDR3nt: TGCGCCAGCAGTGCGGATAGCTACGAGCAGTACTTC
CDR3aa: CASSADSYEQYF

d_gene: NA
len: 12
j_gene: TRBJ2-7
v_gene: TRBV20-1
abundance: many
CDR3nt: TGCAGTGCTAAGGCAGGTTTGAGGGAGCAGTACTTC
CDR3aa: CSAKAGLREQYF

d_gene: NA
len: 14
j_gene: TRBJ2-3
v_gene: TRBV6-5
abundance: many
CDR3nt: TGTGCCAGCACCGTGTCCCGGAGCACAGATACGCAGTATTTT
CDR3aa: CASTVSRSTDTQYF

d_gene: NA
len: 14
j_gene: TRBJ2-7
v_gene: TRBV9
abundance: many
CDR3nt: TGTGCCAGCAGCCCCCGGGAGTGGACCTACGAGCAGTACTTC
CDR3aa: CASSPREWTYEQYF